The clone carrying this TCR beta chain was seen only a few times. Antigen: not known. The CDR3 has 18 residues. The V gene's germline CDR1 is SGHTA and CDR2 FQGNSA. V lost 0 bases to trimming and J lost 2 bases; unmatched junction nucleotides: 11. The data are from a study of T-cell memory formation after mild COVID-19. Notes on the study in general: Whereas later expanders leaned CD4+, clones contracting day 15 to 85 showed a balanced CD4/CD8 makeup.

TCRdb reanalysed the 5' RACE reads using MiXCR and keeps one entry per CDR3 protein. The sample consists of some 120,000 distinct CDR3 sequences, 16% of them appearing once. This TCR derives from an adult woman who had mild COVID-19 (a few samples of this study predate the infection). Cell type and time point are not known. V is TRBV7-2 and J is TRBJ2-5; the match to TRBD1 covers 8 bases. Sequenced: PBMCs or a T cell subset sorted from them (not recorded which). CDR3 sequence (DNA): TGTGCCAGCAGCTTAGCTATAGAAATGGACAGGGAACAAGAGACCCAGTACTTC. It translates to CASSLAIEMDREQETQYF.